Below are 21 T cell receptor beta chains sequenced from a single sample in a study of regulatory T cells in long-lasting Graves disease. HTBI primers from iRepertoire and Arm-PCR of CDR3 regions yielded the TCR beta libraries. TCRdb recomputed calls from the multiplex PCR reads with MiXCR, one row per CDR3 protein. The sample yields over 450,000 distinct CDR3 sequences, around 11% seen once. Time point given: newly diagnosed GD, antithyroid drugs for less than 3 months. PBMC RNA served as the TCR library source. This same sample was also taken into another study, of T cells in Graves' hyperthyroidism and ophthalmopathy.

The sequences come from peripheral blood mononuclear cells (PBMCs), collected at new diagnosis, from a patient treated with antithyroid drugs. The receptor set was obtained from a woman under 40 with Graves disease.

This clonotype showed up many times. J is TRBJ2-7 and V is TRBV5-1; possibly TRBD1 for D (6 bases). Trimming shortened V by 3 bases and J by 2 bases, and 18 bases separated the two germline ends. Germline CDR1 and CDR2: SGHRS and YFSETQ. The CDR3 has 16 residues. The CDR3 loop reads CASSSRGKGSPYEQYF. The CDR3 DNA is TGCGCCAGCAGCTCCAGGGGCAAGGGTAGCCCCTACGAGCAGTACTTC.

Many counts were recorded for this clonotype. This chain connects TRBV9 to TRBJ2-1; the D is unclear. Trimming left V 0 bases short and J 1 base short, with 8 bases between. Germline V lookup: CDR1 SGDLS, CDR2 YYNGEE. This CDR3 has 15 amino acids. The CDR3 sequence: CASSVDAVSYNEQFF. CDR3 in DNA: TGTGCCAGCAGCGTAGATGCGGTTTCCTACAATGAGCAGTTCTTC.

A word on this clonotype: This may stem from a read error, because a much larger clone lies one nucleotide away. V usage is TRBV27 and J usage is TRBJ2-1; TRBD2 is a possible D gene (6 bases). The length of the CDR3 is 15 residues. Germline CDR1 reads MNHEY; CDR2 reads SMNVEV (reference sequence). Trimming took off 3 bases at V and 10 bases at J, with 19 bases between the two ends. The CDR3 bases are TGTGCCAGCAGTTTTAGTAGCGGAACGTCCTACGAGCAGTTCTTC. It yields the protein CASSFSSGTSYEQFF.

This chain connects TRBV11-2 to TRBJ2-1, with TRBD2 matching over 11 bases. The CDR3 spans 17 residues. Trimming took 5 bases from V and 7 from J; bases not matched to a gene: 13. Germline-derived CDR1 and CDR2 are SGHAT and FQNNGV. CDR3 in DNA: TGTGCCAGCAGCATAGGGAACCTAGCGGGAGGCGAGAATGAGCAGTTCTTC. It encodes CASSIGNLAGGENEQFF. The full variable domain, in which reference TRBV11-2 and TRBJ2-1 provide the parts outside the CDR3, is EAGVAQSPRYKIIEKRQSVAFWCNPISGHATLYWYQQILGQGPKLLIQFQNNGVVDDSQLPKDRFSAERLKGVDSTLKIQPAKLEDSAVYLCASSIGNLAGGENEQFFGPGTRLTVL.

The chain is built from TRBV7-3 and TRBJ2-3; 7 nucleotides agree with TRBD2. The length of the CDR3 is 15 residues. Germline assignment: CDR1 SGHTA and CDR2 FQGTGA. J gave up 2 bases and V 5 bases, and 7 bases lay outside the gene matches. The CDR3 nucleotides are TGTGCCAGCAGCCCCGGGGGGTTCTCCACAGATACGCAGTATTTT. Amino acid sequence: CASSPGGFSTDTQYF.

This clonotype has at least ten counts. V usage is TRBV7-8 and J usage is TRBJ1-2; D is unclear. CDR3 length equals 16 residues. The V gene's germline CDR1 is SGHVS and CDR2 FQNEAQ. Trimming pared 1 base from V and 5 bases from J, leaving 17 bases between. CDR3 sequence (DNA): TGTGCCAGCAGCTTAGGAGGGCCAGGCCGTAGATATGGCTACACCTTC. Encoded protein: CASSLGGPGRRYGYTF.

This clonotype came up many times. CDR3 protein: CASSFDTGARSYNSPLHF. The CDR3 region has the DNA TGTGCCAGCAGTTTCGATACAGGGGCGCGATCCTATAATTCACCCCTCCACTTT. The chain combines TRBV28 with TRBJ1-6; 7 nucleotides align to TRBD1. Germline CDR1 reads MDHEN; CDR2 reads SYDVKM. The CDR3 length is 18 residues. The junction had 9 bases not matched to a gene; V was cut back by 3 bases and J by 1 base. Full variable domain (outside the CDR3, taken from reference TRBV28 and TRBJ1-6): DVKVTQSSRYLVKRTGEKVFLECVQDMDHENMFWYRQDPGLGLRLIYFSYDVKMKEKGDIPEGYSVSREKKERFSLILESASTNQTSMYLCASSFDTGARSYNSPLHFGNGTRLTVT.

This clonotype was detected many times. The genes are TRBV7-2 and TRBJ2-1, with unresolved D. With 0 bases removed from V and 0 bases from J, the gap between germline ends came to 9 bases. This CDR3 spans 16 amino acids. In germline, CDR1 is SGHTA, CDR2 FQGNSA. The CDR3 bases are TGTGCCAGCAGCTTAGCACAGCGAAGCTCCTACAATGAGCAGTTCTTC. Its translation is CASSLAQRSSYNEQFF.

This clonotype showed up many times. The J gene is TRBJ1-5, the V gene TRBV18, with D unclear. The ends were cut back, 1 base at V and 7 bases at J, with 8 bases in the middle. This CDR3 has 13 amino acids. Germline-derived CDR1 and CDR2 are KGHSH and LQKENI. The CDR3 bases are TGTGCCAGCTCACCACAGGGTGTCCAGCCCCAGCATTTT. It encodes CASSPQGVQPQHF. Full variable domain (outside the CDR3, taken from reference TRBV18 and TRBJ1-5): NAGVMQNPRHLVRRRGQEARLRCSPMKGHSHVYWYRQLPEEGLKFMVYLQKENIIDESGMPKERFSAEFPKEGPSILRIQQVVRGDSAAYFCASSPQGVQPQHFGDGTRLSIL.

This clonotype came up many times. The genes are TRBV5-8 and TRBJ2-7; tentative D call: TRBD2 (6 bases). The CDR3 loop spans 15 amino acids. Germline lookup yields CDR1 SGHTS and CDR2 YDEGEE. Trimming took off 3 bases at V and 3 bases at J, with 16 bases between the two ends. In nucleotides, the CDR3 is TGTGCCAGCAGCTCGGGGGACGGGAAGTTCTACGAGCAGTACTTC. Protein sequence: CASSSGDGKFYEQYF.

The chain has TRBV28 and TRBJ2-5, with D maybe TRBD2 (5 bases). The CDR3 extends over 11 amino acids. V was pared by 3 bases and J by 7 bases, with 6 bases between. Germline CDR1 MDHEN, CDR2 SYDVKM. CDR3 DNA: TGTGCCAGCAGTTTGGGAGTGACCCAGTACTTC. It yields the protein CASSLGVTQYF.

This clonotype was picked up many times. The V and J genes are TRBV30 and TRBJ2-7, with 11 bases aligning to TRBD2. In germline, CDR1 is GTSNPN, CDR2 SVGIG (reference sequence). The V segment lost 5 bases and the J segment 3 bases; nucleotides outside the gene matches: 6. The CDR3 length is 14 residues. DNA for the CDR3: TGTGCCTGGGACAGGGGGACTAGCGGCTACGAGCAGTACTTC. Encoded protein: CAWDRGTSGYEQYF.

This clonotype was detected many times. V usage is TRBV27 and J usage is TRBJ2-7; TRBD2 matches 10 bases. V gave up 5 bases and J gave up 8 bases; unmatched junction bases: 9. The CDR3 is 14 residues long. Germline V gives CDR1 MNHEY, CDR2 SMNVEV (reference sequence). The CDR3 bases are TGTGCCAGCAGTAAACTAGCGGGAAGATACAAGCAGTACTTC. This codes for CASSKLAGRYKQYF.

This clonotype was seen repeatedly, ten times or more. The chain carries TRBV9 and TRBJ2-7, with 8 bases aligning to TRBD1. With 3 bases clipped from V and 1 base from J, the junction kept 6 bases outside the gene matches. The CDR3 is 15 residues long. CDR1 is SGDLS and CDR2 is YYNGEE in the germline V gene. Written as DNA, the CDR3 is TGTGCCAGCAGCGAGACAGGGGACCCTTCCTACGAGCAGTACTTC. The encoded protein is CASSETGDPSYEQYF.

The V gene is TRBV12-3 or TRBV12-4, the J gene TRBJ1-3; D gene unclear. V gave up 5 bases and J gave up 7 bases, with 6 bases separating them. This CDR3 is 11 amino acids long. In DNA, the CDR3 is TGTGCCAGCAGTACCCTCAACACCATATATTTT. Its protein product is CASSTLNTIYF.

The chain employs TRBV4-1 and TRBJ1-6, with D unresolved. The germline V gene encodes CDR1 MGHRA and CDR2 YSYEKL. The V end lost 2 bases, the J end lost 3 bases, and 8 bases lay between the germline ends. The length of the CDR3 is 15 residues. This CDR3 is CASSQYDVYNSPLHF. The CDR3 region has the DNA TGCGCCAGCAGCCAATACGACGTCTATAATTCACCCCTCCACTTT.

This clonotype was picked up many times. The genes are TRBV28 and TRBJ2-1; TRBD1 matches at 10 bases. This CDR3 has 16 residues. The V gene end was trimmed by 8 bases and the J gene end by 2 bases; junction bases not matched to a gene: 9. The germline CDR1 and CDR2 sequences are MDHEN and SYDVKM. The CDR3 bases are TGTGCCAGCCCCGCAAGGGGACAGGGGCCCTACAATGAGCAGTTCTTC. Protein: CASPARGQGPYNEQFF.

This clonotype was seen only a few times. The chain recombines TRBV9 with TRBJ2-7; D is undetermined. CDR3 length equals 16 residues. Trimming removed 0 bases at V and 6 bases at J, with 19 bases between. Germline CDR1 SGDLS, CDR2 YYNGEE. CDR3 bases: TGTGCCAGCAGCGTAGGGGTCAGCATGGGCACTGGCGAGCAGTACTTC. Amino acids: CASSVGVSMGTGEQYF.

This clonotype was picked up many times. This chain links TRBV27 with TRBJ2-3; 9 bases are a match to TRBD2. The V gene's germline CDR1 is MNHEY and CDR2 SMNVEV (reference sequence). The CDR3 has 15 residues. With 6 bases clipped from V and 4 bases from J, the junction kept 8 bases outside the gene matches. The CDR3 bases are TGTGCCAGCAGCTATAGAACTAGCGGGTCAGATACGCAGTATTTT. Its protein product is CASSYRTSGSDTQYF.

This clonotype was recorded a few times. V and J are TRBV4-1 and TRBJ2-2, with D perhaps matching TRBD1 or TRBD2 (6 bases each). The CDR3 consists of 14 residues. V was pared by 1 base and J by 10 bases, with 13 bases between. Germline values: CDR1 MGHRA, CDR2 YSYEKL. CDR3 coding DNA: TGCGCCAGCAGCCAAGTAGGGGGGATCGAGGAGCTGTTTTTT. Its translation is CASSQVGGIEELFF.

This clonotype was counted only a few times. The chain couples TRBV6-2 or TRBV6-3 to TRBJ2-5; 8 nucleotides align to TRBD1. J gave up 5 bases and V 6 bases, and 11 bases lay outside the gene matches. This CDR3 comprises 15 residues. Looked up from germline, CDR1 is MNHEY and CDR2 is SVGEGT. Written as DNA, the CDR3 is TGTGCCAGCAGAGCTACCGGGACAGGAGTGGAGACCCAGTACTTC. Translation: CASRATGTGVETQYF.